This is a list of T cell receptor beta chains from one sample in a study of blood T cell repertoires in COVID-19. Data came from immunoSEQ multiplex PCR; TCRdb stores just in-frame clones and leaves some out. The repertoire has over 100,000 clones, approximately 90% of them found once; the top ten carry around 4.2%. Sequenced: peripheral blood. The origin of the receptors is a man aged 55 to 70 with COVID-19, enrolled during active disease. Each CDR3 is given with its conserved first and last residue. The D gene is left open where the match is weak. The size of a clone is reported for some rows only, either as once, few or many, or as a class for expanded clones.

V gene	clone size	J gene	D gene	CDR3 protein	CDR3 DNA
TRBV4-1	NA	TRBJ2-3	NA	CASSQFGGLEQDTQYF	TGCGCCAGCAGCCAATTCGGGGGTTTGGAACAAGATACGCAGTATTTT
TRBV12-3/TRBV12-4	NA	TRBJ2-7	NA	CASRRGTYEQYF	TGTGCCAGCAGAAGGGGGACCTACGAGCAGTACTTC
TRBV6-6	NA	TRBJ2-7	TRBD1	CASSDRGLIDEQYF	TGTGCCAGCTCGGACAGGGGGCTAATCGACGAGCAGTACTTC
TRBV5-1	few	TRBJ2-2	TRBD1	CASSLKTGHTGELFF	TGCGCCAGCAGCTTGAAGACAGGGCACACCGGGGAGCTGTTTTTT
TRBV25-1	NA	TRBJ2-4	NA	CASSDGGLAKNIQYF	TGTGCCAGCAGTGATGGGGGCCTAGCCAAAAACATTCAGTACTTC
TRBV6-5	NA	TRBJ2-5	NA	CATTHGPGAQYF	TGTGCCACCACCCATGGTCCCGGGGCCCAGTACTTC
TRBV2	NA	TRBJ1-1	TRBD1	CASDAQGDTEAFF	TGTGCCAGCGACGCACAGGGGGACACTGAAGCTTTCTTT
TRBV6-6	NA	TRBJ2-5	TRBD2	CASSGSTSGVIVQETQYF	TGTGCCAGCAGTGGATCGACTAGCGGGGTCATTGTCCAAGAGACCCAGTACTTC
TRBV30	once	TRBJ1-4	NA	CAWSAGTFATNEKLFF	TGTGCCTGGAGCGCCGGGACTTTTGCAACTAATGAAAAACTGTTTTTT
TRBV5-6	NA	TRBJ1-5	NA	CASSLGQRGVQPQHF	TGTGCCAGCAGCTTGGGACAGCGGGGGGTTCAGCCCCAGCATTTT
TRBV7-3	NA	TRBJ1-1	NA	CASSLDRPPTTEAFF	TGTGCCAGCAGCTTAGACAGGCCCCCGACCACTGAAGCTTTCTTT
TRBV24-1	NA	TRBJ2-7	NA	CASLKPPGEQYF	TGTGCCTCCTTAAAACCCCCCGGGGAGCAGTACTTC
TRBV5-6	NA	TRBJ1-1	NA	CASSLNVWRAEAFF	TGTGCCAGCAGCTTGAACGTTTGGCGGGCTGAAGCTTTCTTT
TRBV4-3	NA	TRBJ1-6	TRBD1	CASSQDSGGNNSPLHF	TGCGCCAGCAGCCAAGATTCAGGGGGGAATAATTCACCCCTCCACTTT
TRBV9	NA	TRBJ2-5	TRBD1	CASSEQGMGETQYF	TGTGCCAGCAGCGAACAGGGGATGGGGGAGACCCAGTACTTC
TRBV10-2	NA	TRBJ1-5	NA	CASSLSSNQPQHF	TGCGCCAGCAGTTTGAGTAGCAATCAGCCCCAGCATTTT
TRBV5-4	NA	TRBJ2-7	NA	CASSLVSPNSYEQYF	TGTGCCAGCAGCTTGGTGTCCCCAAACTCCTACGAGCAGTACTTC
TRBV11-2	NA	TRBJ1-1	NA	CASSSYRGGTEAFF	TGTGCCAGCAGCTCATACCGGGGGGGTACTGAAGCTTTCTTT
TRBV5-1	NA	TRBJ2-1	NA	CASSLSLNNEQFF	TGCGCCAGCAGCTTGAGTCTAAACAATGAGCAGTTCTTC
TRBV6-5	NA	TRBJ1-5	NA	CAVEGGDNQPQHF	TGTGCCGTCGAGGGGGGGGACAATCAGCCCCAGCATTTT